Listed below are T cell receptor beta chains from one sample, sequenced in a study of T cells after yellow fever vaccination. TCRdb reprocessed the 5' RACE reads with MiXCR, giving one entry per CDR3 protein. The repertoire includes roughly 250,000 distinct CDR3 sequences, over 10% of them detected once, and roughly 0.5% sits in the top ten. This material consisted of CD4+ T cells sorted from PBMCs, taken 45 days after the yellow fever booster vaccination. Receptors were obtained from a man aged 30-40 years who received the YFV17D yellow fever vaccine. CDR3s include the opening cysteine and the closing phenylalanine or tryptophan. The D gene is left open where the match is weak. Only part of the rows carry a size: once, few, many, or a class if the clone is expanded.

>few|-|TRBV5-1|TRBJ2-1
TGCGCCAGCAGCTTGAAGGACAGCTCCTACAATGAGCAGTTCTTC
CASSLKDSSYNEQFF
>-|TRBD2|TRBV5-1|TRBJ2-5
TGCGCCAGCAGCTTCGGCGGGAGATCAGAGACCCAGTACTTC
CASSFGGRSETQYF
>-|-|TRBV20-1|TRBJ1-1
TGCAGTGCTAGTTCCGGGACGGACACTGAAGCTTTCTTT
CSASSGTDTEAFF
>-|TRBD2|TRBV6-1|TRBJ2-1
TGTGCCAGCGGGCGGGAGATGGAGAATGAGCAGTTCTTC
CASGREMENEQFF
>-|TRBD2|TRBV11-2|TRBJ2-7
TGTGCCAGCAGCTTATCTTTGACTAGCGGGAGGTCCCGACACCCCTACGAGCAGTACTTC
CASSLSLTSGRSRHPYEQYF
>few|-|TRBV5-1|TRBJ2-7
TGCGCCAGCAGCTTGGCCATCGGGGGCGAGCAGTACTTC
CASSLAIGGEQYF
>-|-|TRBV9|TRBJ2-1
TGTGCCAGCAGCGTAGTTAGCCAGGGTGAGCAGTTCTTC
CASSVVSQGEQFF
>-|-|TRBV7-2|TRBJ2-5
TGTGCCAGCAGCCGACAATCGGGGGGCGCAGAGACCCAGTACTTC
CASSRQSGGAETQYF
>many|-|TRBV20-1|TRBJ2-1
TGCAGTGCTAGGTTCGGGAGTCACTACAATGAGCAGTTCTTC
CSARFGSHYNEQFF
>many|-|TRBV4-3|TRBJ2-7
TGCGCCAGCAGCCACCACAGACTTGATGGGGGGAACGAGCAGTACTTC
CASSHHRLDGGNEQYF
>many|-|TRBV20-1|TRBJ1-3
TGCAGTGCTAGAGATTCCAACCAGGGGAATGGAAACACCATATATTTT
CSARDSNQGNGNTIYF
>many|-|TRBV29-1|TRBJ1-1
TGCAGCGTTGCTGGACAGTATATGAACACTGAAGCTTTCTTT
CSVAGQYMNTEAFF
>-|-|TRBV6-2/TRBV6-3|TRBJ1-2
TGTGCCAGCAGTCAGACCGGTGGCTACACCTTC
CASSQTGGYTF
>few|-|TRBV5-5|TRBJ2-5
TGTGCCAGCAGCCCGGCCCCACAAGAGACCCAGTACTTC
CASSPAPQETQYF
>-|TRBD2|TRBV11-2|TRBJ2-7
TGTGCCAGCAGCTTACAGCCGGGAGGTAGGAACGAGCAGTACTTC
CASSLQPGGRNEQYF
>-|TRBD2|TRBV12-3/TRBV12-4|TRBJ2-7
TGTGCCAGCAGTTTTTCTAGCGGGAGAAACGAGCAGTACTTC
CASSFSSGRNEQYF
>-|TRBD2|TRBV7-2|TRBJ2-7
TGTGCCAGCAGTCCTACTAGCGGTGGTTTCTACGAGCAGTACTTC
CASSPTSGGFYEQYF
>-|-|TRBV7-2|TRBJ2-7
TGTGCCAGCAGCCGCACTGGGGCCTACGAGCAGTACTTC
CASSRTGAYEQYF
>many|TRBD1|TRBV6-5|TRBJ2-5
TGTGCCAGCAGTTACCGGCTCGGGACAGGGCAGGACAAGACCCAGTACTTC
CASSYRLGTGQDKTQYF
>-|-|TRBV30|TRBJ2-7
TGTGCCTGGGACGGGACGCTACATTCCTACGAGCAGTACTTC
CAWDGTLHSYEQYF
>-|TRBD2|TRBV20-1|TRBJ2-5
TGCAGTGCTCCACTAGCGGGAATCTGGGAGACCCAGTACTTC
CSAPLAGIWETQYF
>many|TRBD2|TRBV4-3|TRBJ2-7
TGCGCCAGCAGCCCCCACCGACTAGCGTCCTACGAGCAGTACTTC
CASSPHRLASYEQYF
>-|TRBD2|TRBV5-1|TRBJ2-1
TGCGCCAGCAGTGGACTAGCGGGAGCTGAGCAGTTCTTC
CASSGLAGAEQFF
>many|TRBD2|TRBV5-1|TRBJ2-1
TGCGCCAGCAGGACCGGGACTAGCGGGAGGGCCGGGTCCTACAATGAGCAGTTCTTC
CASRTGTSGRAGSYNEQFF
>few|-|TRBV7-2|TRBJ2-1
TGTGCCAGCAGCTCCCCCCGGGACGTCCTTTGGTATGAGCAGTTCTTC
CASSSPRDVLWYEQFF
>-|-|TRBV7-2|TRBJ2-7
TGTGCCAGCAGCTCCCGCCACGAGCAGTACTTC
CASSSRHEQYF
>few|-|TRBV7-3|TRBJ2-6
TGTGCCAGCAGCTTAAAGGAGTCTGGGGCCAACGTCCTGACTTTC
CASSLKESGANVLTF
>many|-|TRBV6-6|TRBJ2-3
TGTGCCAGCAGTAACGCAGATACGCAGTATTTT
CASSNADTQYF
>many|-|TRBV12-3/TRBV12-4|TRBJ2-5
TGTGCCAGCAGCTCACAACCGGGACTCGGACAAGAGACCCAGTACTTC
CASSSQPGLGQETQYF
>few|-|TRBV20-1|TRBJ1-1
TGCAGTGCTACGGGAGGTGGGGGACGCACTGAAGCTTTCTTT
CSATGGGGRTEAFF
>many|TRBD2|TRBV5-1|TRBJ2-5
TGCGCCAGCAGTTTCTTAGCGGGAGGGCCGCAAGAGACCCAGTACTTC
CASSFLAGGPQETQYF
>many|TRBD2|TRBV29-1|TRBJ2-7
TGCAGCGTTGGGGAGGGGCCCTACGAGCAGTACTTC
CSVGEGPYEQYF
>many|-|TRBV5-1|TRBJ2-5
TGCGCCAGCAGCCGCCCAGGGGCTCAAGAGACCCAGTACTTC
CASSRPGAQETQYF
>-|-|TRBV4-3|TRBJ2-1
TGCGCCAGCAGCCAAGGGGAGGTTGGGTCAGATTACTACAATGAGCAGTTCTTC
CASSQGEVGSDYYNEQFF
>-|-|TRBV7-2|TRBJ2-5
TGTGCCAGCAGCCTCGAAAGGGTAGAGACCCAGTACTTC
CASSLERVETQYF
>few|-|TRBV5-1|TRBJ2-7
TGCGCCAGCAGCTTGGAAAGCGAAGTGGCCGAGCAGTACTTC
CASSLESEVAEQYF
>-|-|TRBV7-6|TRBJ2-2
TGTGCCAGCAGCTTAGCGGGGTCGAACACCGGGGAGCTGTTTTTT
CASSLAGSNTGELFF
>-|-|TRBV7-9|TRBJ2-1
TGTGCCAGCAGCTTGATGACTCGAGCCTTGAGGGATGAGCAGTTCTTC
CASSLMTRALRDEQFF
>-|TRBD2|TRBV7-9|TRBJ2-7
TGTGCCAGCAGCCCCCCTAGCGGATACGAGCAGTACTTC
CASSPPSGYEQYF
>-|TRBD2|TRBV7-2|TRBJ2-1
TGTGCCAGCAGCTTAGCAGCTAGCGGGAGGGCCTACTACAATGAGCAGTTCTTC
CASSLAASGRAYYNEQFF
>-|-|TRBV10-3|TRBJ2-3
TGTGCCATACGGGGGGCGGATACGCAGTATTTT
CAIRGADTQYF
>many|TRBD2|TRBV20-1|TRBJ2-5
TGCAGTGCCCCTCGCGACGGGAGGGAGACCCAGTACTTC
CSAPRDGRETQYF
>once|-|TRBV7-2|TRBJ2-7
TGTGCCAGCAGCTTATCTGGCGAAGCGAGATACGAGCAGTACTTC
CASSLSGEARYEQYF
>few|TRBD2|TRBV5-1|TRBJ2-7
TGCGCCAGCAGCTTTCTGGCGGGAGGGTCCTACGAGCAGTACTTC
CASSFLAGGSYEQYF
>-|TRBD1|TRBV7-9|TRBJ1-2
TGTGCCAGCAGCTTCGACCGGGACAGTATCTATGGCTACACCTTC
CASSFDRDSIYGYTF
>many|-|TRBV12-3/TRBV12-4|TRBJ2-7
TGTGCCAGCAGTTCGACCGGGACTGTAGTCGAGCAGTACTTC
CASSSTGTVVEQYF
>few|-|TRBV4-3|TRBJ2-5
TGCGCCAGCAGCCGAGGACAGGGAGGGGTGGAGACCCAGTACTTC
CASSRGQGGVETQYF
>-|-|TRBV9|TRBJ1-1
TGTGCCAGCAGCGCCGCCGGGACTTTTAACACTGAAGCTTTCTTT
CASSAAGTFNTEAFF
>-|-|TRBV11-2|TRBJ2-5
TGTGCCAGCAGCTTAAGGAACATCCAAGAGACCCAGTACTTC
CASSLRNIQETQYF
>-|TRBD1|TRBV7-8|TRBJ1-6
TGTGCCAGCAGCTTAGTGGCAGGGGGGTTTTCACCCCTCCACTTT
CASSLVAGGFSPLHF
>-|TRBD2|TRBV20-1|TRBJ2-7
TGCAGTGCTACCCCCGGCGGGAGGGCTTACGAGCAGTACTTC
CSATPGGRAYEQYF
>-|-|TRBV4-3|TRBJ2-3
TGCGCCAGCAGCCAAGGGACCGCAGATACGCAGTATTTT
CASSQGTADTQYF
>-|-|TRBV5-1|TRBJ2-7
TGCGCCAGCAGCTTGGACCGTGGCGGGCAGTACTTC
CASSLDRGGQYF
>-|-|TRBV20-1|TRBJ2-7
TGCAGTGCTAGAGGAGGGAGTTACACCGAGCAGTACTTC
CSARGGSYTEQYF
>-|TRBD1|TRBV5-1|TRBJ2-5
TGCGCCAGCAGCTTGACCGACAGGGTTGTCCAAGAGACCCAGTACTTC
CASSLTDRVVQETQYF
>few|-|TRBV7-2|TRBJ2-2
TGTGCCAGCAGCTTAGATGCCGGGACCGGGGAGCTGTTTTTT
CASSLDAGTGELFF
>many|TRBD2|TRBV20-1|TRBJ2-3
TGCAGTGCTAGAGAGCCCGCGGGAGCAGATACGCAGTATTTT
CSAREPAGADTQYF
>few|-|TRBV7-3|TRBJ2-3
TGTGCCAGCAGCAAGTATGATACGCAGTATTTT
CASSKYDTQYF
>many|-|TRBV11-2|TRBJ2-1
TGTGCCAGCAGCCTCGGTGGCTCCGGCAGCCGTAGCAGACAGTTCTTC
CASSLGGSGSRSRQFF